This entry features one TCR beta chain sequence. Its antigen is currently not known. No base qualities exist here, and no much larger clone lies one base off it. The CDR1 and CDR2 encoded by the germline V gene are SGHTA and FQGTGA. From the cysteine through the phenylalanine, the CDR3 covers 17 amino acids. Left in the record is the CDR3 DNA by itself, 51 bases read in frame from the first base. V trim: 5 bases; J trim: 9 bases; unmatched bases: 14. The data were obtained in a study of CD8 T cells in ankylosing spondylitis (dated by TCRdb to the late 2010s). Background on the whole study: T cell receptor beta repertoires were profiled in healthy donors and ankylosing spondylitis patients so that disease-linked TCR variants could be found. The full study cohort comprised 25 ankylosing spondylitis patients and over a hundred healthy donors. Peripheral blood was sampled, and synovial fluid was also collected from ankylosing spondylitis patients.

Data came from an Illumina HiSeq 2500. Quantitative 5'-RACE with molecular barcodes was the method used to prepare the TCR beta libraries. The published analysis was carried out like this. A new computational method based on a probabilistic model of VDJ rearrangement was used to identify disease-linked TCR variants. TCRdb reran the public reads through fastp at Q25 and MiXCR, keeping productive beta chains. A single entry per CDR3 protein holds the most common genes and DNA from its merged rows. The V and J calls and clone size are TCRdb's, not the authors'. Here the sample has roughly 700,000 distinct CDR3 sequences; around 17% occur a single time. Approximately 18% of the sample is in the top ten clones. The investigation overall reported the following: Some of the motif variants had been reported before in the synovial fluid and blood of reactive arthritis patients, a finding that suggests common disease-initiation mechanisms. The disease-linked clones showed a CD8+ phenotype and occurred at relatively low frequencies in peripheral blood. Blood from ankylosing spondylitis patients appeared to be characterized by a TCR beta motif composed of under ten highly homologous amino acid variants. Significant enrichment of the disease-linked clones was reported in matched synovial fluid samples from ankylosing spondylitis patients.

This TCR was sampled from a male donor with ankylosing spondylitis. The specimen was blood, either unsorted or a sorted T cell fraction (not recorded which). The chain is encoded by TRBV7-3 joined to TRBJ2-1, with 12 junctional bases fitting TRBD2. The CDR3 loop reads CASSPLFSRGLAGEQFF. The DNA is TGTGCCAGCAGCCCCCTTTTTTCTCGGGGACTAGCGGGTGAGCAGTTCTTC.